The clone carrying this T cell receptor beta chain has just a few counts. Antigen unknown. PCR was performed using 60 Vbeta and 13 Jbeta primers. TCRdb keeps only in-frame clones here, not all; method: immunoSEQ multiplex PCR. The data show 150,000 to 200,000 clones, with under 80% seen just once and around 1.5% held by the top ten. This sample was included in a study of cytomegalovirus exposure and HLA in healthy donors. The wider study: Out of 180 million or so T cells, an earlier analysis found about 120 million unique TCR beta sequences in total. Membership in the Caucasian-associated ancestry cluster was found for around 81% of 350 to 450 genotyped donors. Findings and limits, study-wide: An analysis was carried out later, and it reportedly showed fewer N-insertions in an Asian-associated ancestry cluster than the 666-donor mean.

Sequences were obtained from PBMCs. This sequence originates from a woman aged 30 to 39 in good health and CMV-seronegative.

CDR3 in DNA: TGTGCCAGCAGTAGAGGACTAGCGGTTAGCTCCTACAATGAGCAGTTCTTC. Translating it yields CASSRGLAVSSYNEQFF. The gene calls are TRBV28 and TRBJ2-1; 10 bases match TRBD2. CDR1 and CDR2 (germline): MDHEN, SYDVKM. The junction had 7 bases not matched to a gene; V was cut back by 5 bases and J by 0 bases. The CDR3 length is 17 residues.